The T cell receptor beta chain described here comes from a study of blood T cell repertoires in COVID-19. Across the whole study: T cells, B-cell-depleted T cells, or PBMCs supplied cDNA or gDNA.

CDR3 length equals 14 residues. Trimming left V 6 bases short and J 4 bases short, with 10 bases between. Germline CDR1 and CDR2: MNHEY and SVGAGI. Libraries were prepared by immunoSEQ multiplex PCR; TCRdb keeps only in-frame clonotypes and omits some of them. The top ten hold 4.2% of the sample, which has more than 85,000 clones, more than 90% seen once. The genes are TRBV6-5 and TRBJ1-6; D is ambiguous. The source of this sequence is a man aged 18 to 35 with acute or convalescent COVID-19. Sample: peripheral blood. Written as DNA, the CDR3 is TGTGCCAGCAGCAAACAGATTTATAATTCACCCCTCCACTTT. It codes for CASSKQIYNSPLHF.